The text below deals with one TCR beta chain. This sample stems from a study of blood T cell repertoires in COVID-19. Background on the study: Samples taken during acute and convalescent COVID-19 were collected in the United States, Italy and Spain. In each case, the material was cDNA or gDNA derived from T cells, B-cell-depleted T cells, or PBMCs.

Germline CDR1 LNHDA, CDR2 SQIVND (reference sequence). Unmatched junction bases numbered 4, after V lost 3 bases and J lost 0 bases. The CDR3 loop spans 15 amino acids. Authors' methods: For nucleated cells, counts were estimated from reference gene primer amplification. Produced via immunoSEQ multiplex PCR; TCRdb's table is partial and in-frame only. D and trimming were read from the DNA, whereas the V and J calls and clone size are those reported in that table. The sample holds some 280,000 clones; around 90% are singletons and the top ten take 0.94%. The clonotype was recovered from a woman aged 35 to 49 who had recovered from COVID-19. Sequenced input: peripheral blood. The chain is built from TRBV19 and TRBJ2-5; 7 bases are shared with TRBD1. DNA of the CDR3: TGTGCCAGTAGTATGTCGGGACAGCACCAAGAGACCCAGTACTTC. This sequence encodes CASSMSGQHQETQYF.